The clone carrying this TCR beta chain was detected a few times. Its antigen is not known. Germline lookup yields CDR1 SGHRS and CDR2 YFSETQ. Germline trimming cut 0 bases from V and 4 bases from J; bases unmatched to any gene: 8. The CDR3 is 16 amino acids. MiXCR was run by TCRdb on the 5' RACE reads, yielding one entry per CDR3 protein. The sample comprises roughly 240,000 distinct CDR3 sequences, roughly 7% of which are singletons, and 3% to 4.5% rests with the top ten. The sample is drawn from a study of identical twins. Broader study findings: Out-of-frame TCR alpha sharing observed in monozygotic twins exceeded model estimates.

This sample was also put to use in a study of yellow fever vaccine responses in identical twins. That source adds: After vaccination, twins' T cell response reportedly seemed partly convergent, partly personalized.

The sample consisted of memory (CD45RO+) T cells sorted from blood. This chain uses TRBV5-1 with TRBJ2-5, with 8 bases fitting TRBD1. The origin of this receptor is a woman aged 18 to 35 in good health. For the CDR3, the DNA is TGCGCCAGCAGCTTGGGTGGCAGGGGGCTTCCAGAGACCCAGTACTTC. Amino acids: CASSLGGRGLPETQYF.